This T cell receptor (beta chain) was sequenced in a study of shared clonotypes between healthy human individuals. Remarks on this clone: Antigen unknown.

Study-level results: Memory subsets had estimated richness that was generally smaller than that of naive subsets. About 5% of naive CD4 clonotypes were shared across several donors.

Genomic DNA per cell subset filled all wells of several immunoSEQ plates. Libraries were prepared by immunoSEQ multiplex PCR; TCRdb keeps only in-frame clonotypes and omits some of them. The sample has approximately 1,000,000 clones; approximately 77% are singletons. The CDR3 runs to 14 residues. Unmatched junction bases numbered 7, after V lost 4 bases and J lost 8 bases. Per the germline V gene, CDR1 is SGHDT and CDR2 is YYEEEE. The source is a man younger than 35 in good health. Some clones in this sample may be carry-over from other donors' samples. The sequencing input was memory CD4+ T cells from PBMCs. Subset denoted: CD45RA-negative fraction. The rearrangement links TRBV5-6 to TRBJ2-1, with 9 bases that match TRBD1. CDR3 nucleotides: TGTGCCAGCAGCCGGAGGACAGGGGTGGATGAGCAGTTCTTC. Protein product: CASSRRTGVDEQFF.